This entry is about one TCR beta chain. These data come from a study of T cell changes during pregnancy in multiple sclerosis. This CDR3 has 17 amino acids. Sequencing used immunoSEQ multiplex PCR; TCRdb keeps in-frame clones, though not all of them. This table has about 41,000 clones, almost 95% appearing once. The starting material was CD8+ T cells from peripheral blood mononuclear cells, obtained in the third trimester of pregnancy. The sequence came from a female donor with multiple sclerosis, enrolled in a pregnancy study. This rearrangement joins TRBV1 to TRBJ2-7; the table's D gene call, TRBD2, was not cross checked with the DNA. TRBV1 is classified as a pseudogene. DNA for the CDR3: TGCACCAGCAGCGGGACTAGCGGGATCCGACCCCCCTACGAGCAGTACTTC. This gives the protein CTSSGTSGIRPPYEQYF.